The clone carrying this T cell receptor (beta chain) was observed many times. Specified time point: newly diagnosed GD, antithyroid drugs for less than 3 months. Extracted PBMC RNA gave rise to the TCR library. With iRepertoire HTBI primers and Arm-PCR of CDR3 regions, TCR beta libraries were built. TCRdb itself ran the multiplex PCR reads through MiXCR, one entry per CDR3 protein. The sample has approximately 230,000 distinct CDR3 sequences, about 17% seen once. The sample belongs to a study of regulatory T cells in long-lasting Graves disease. This sequence originates from a female donor with Graves disease. Here the sequenced sample was peripheral blood mononuclear cells (PBMCs), taken at new diagnosis, from a patient treated with antithyroid drugs.

CDR3 residues: CASSSLAGDYNEQFF. The CDR3 coding sequence is TGTGCCAGTTCGAGTCTAGCGGGGGACTACAATGAGCAGTTCTTC. The J gene is TRBJ2-1, the V gene TRBV19, with 10 bases that match TRBD2. Germline-derived CDR1 and CDR2 are LNHDA and SQIVND (reference sequence). The CDR3 length is 15 residues. Trimming cost V 8 bases and J 3 bases; bases outside gene matches: 7.